This T cell receptor (beta chain) is from a study of cytomegalovirus exposure and HLA in healthy donors. Germline-derived CDR1 and CDR2 are MNHEY and SMNVEV (reference sequence). V shed 8 bases and J shed 2 bases, with 16 bases lying between them. This CDR3 is 14 amino acids long. Clones were read by immunoSEQ multiplex PCR, and TCRdb kept only the in-frame ones, dropping some. The table records over 120,000 clones, 94% of them present only once. The J gene is TRBJ2-7, the V gene TRBV27, with D maybe TRBD2 (6 bases). Sequenced material: PBMCs. The clonotype originates from a man aged 18 to 30 in good health and CMV-seropositive. CDR3: CASAAGRGTYEQYF. DNA of the CDR3: TGTGCCAGCGCCGCGGGACGGGGGACCTACGAGCAGTACTTC.